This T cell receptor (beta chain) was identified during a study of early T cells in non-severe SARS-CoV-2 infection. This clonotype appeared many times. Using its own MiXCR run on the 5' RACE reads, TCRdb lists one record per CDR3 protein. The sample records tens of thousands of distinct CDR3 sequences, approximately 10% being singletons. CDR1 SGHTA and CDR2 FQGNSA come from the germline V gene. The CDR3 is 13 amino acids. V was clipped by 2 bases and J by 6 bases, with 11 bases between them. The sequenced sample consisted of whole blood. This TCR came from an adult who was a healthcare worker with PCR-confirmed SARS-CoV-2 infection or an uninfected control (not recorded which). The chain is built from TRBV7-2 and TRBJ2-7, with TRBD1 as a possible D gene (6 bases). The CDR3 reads CASSLSQGVEQYF. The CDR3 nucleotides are TGTGCCAGCAGCTTATCACAGGGAGTCGAGCAGTACTTC.